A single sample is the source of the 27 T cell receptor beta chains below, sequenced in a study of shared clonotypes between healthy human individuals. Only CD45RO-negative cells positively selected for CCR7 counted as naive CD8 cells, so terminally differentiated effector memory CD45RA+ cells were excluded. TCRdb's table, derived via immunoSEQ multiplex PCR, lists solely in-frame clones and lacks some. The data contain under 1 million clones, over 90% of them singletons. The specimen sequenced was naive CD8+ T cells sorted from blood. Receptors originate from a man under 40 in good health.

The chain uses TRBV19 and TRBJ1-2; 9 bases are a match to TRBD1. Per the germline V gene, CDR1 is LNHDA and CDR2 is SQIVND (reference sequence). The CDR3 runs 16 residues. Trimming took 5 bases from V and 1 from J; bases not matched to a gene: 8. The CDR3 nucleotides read TGTGCCAGTAGTCCTCTACAGGGGGCAATTAACTATGGCTACACCTTC. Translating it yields CASSPLQGAINYGYTF.

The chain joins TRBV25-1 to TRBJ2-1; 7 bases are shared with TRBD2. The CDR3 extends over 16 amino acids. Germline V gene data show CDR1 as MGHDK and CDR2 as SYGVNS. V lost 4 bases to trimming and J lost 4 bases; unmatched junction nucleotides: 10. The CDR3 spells CASSAGGSRGYNEQFF. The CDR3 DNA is TGTGCCAGCAGTGCCGGGGGGAGCCGAGGATACAATGAGCAGTTCTTC.

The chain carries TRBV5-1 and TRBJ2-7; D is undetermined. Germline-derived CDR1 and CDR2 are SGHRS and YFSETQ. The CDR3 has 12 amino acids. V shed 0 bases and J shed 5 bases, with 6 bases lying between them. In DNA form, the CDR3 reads TGCGCCAGCAGCTTGGCCCCGGACGAGCAGTACTTC. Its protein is CASSLAPDEQYF.

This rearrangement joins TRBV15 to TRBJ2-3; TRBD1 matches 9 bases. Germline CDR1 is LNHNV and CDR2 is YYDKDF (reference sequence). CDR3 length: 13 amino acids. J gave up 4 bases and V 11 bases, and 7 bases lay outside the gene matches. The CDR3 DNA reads TGTGCCTGCGGACAGGGGTTCGCAGATACGCAGTATTTT. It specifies CACGQGFADTQYF.

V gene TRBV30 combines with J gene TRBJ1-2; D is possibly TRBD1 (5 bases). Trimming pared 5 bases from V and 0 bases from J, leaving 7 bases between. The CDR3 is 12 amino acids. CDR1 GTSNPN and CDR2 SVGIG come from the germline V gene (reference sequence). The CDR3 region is CAWQGPNYGYTF. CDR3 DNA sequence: TGTGCCTGGCAGGGCCCTAACTATGGCTACACCTTC.

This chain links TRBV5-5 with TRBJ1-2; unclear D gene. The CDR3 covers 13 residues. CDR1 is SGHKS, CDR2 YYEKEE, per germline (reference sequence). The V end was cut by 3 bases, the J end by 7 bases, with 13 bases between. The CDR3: CASSSTYSSGYTF. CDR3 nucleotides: TGTGCCAGCAGCTCGACCTATTCCTCTGGCTACACCTTC.

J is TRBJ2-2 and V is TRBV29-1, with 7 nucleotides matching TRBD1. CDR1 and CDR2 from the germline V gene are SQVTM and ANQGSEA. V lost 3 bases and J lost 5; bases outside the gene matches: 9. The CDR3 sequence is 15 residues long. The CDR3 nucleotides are TGCAGCGTTGACACAGGGGTGTCGGGGACCGGGGAGCTGTTTTTT. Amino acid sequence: CSVDTGVSGTGELFF.

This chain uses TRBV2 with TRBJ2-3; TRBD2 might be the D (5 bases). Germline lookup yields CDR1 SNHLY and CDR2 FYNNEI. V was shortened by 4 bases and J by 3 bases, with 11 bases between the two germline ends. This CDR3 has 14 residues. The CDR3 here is CASSARERTDTQYF. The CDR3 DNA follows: TGTGCCAGCAGTGCTAGGGAGAGGACAGATACGCAGTATTTT.

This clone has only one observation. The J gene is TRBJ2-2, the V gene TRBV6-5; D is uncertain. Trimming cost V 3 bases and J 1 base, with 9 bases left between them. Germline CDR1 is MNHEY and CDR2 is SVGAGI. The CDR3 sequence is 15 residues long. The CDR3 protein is CASSYVAGNTGELFF. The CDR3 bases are TGTGCCAGCAGTTATGTCGCAGGGAACACCGGGGAGCTGTTTTTT.

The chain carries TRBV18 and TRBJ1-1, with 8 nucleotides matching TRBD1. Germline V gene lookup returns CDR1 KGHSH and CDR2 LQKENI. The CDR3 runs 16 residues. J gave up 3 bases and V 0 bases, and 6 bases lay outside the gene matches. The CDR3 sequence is CASSPPDRVIDTEAFF. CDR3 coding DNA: TGTGCCAGCTCACCACCGGACAGGGTCATCGACACTGAAGCTTTCTTT.

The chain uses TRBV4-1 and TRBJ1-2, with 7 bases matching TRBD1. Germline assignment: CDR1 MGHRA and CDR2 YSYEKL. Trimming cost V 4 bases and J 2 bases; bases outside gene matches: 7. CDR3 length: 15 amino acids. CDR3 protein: CASSLEGASNYGYTF. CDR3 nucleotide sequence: TGCGCCAGCAGCCTGGAGGGGGCCTCGAACTATGGCTACACCTTC.

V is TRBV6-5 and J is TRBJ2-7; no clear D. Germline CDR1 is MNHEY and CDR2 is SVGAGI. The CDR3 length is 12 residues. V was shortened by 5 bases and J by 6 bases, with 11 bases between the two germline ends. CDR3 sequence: CASSHQNSEQYF. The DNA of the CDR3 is TGTGCCAGCAGTCACCAAAACAGCGAGCAGTACTTC.

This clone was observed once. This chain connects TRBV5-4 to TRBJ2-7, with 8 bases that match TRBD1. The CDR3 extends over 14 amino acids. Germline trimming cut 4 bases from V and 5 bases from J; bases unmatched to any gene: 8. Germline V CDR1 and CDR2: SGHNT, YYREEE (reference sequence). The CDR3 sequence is CASSPRDRTHEQYF. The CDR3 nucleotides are TGTGCCAGCAGCCCGAGGGACAGGACACACGAGCAGTACTTC.

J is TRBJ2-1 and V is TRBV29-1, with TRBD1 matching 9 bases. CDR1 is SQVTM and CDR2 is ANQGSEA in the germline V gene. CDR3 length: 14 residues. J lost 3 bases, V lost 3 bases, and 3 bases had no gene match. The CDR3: CSVDPGQGYNEQFF. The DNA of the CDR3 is TGCAGCGTTGACCCGGGACAGGGCTACAATGAGCAGTTCTTC.

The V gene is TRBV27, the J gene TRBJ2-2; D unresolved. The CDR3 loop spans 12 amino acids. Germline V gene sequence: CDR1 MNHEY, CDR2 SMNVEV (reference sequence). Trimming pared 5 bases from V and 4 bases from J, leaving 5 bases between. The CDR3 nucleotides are TGTGCCAGCAGTGGGCTCACCGGGGAGCTGTTTTTT. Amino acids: CASSGLTGELFF.

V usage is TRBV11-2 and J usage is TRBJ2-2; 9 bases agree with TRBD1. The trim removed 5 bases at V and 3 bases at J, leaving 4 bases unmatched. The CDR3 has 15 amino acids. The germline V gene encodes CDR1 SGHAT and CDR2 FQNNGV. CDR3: CASSPGTGYTGELFF. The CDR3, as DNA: TGTGCCAGCAGCCCAGGGACAGGGTACACCGGGGAGCTGTTTTTT.

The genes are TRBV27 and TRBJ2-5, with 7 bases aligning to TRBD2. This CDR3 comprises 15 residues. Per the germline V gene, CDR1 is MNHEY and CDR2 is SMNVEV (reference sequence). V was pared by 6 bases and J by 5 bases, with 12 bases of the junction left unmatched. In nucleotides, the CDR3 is TGTGCCAGCAGAGGGATGTCTTGGGGGGGGGAGACCCAGTACTTC. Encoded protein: CASRGMSWGGETQYF.

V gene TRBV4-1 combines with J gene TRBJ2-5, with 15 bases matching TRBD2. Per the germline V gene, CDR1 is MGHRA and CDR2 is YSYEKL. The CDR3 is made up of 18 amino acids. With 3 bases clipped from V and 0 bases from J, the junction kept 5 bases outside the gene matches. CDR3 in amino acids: CASSQAGTSGRYQETQYF. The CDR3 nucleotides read TGCGCCAGCAGCCAGGCCGGGACTAGCGGGAGGTACCAAGAGACCCAGTACTTC.

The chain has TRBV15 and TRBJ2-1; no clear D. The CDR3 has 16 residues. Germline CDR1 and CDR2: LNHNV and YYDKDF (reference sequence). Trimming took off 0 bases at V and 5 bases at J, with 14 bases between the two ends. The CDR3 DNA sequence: TGTGCCACCAGCAGAGATAGGAGTCTTACCAACAATGAGCAGTTCTTC. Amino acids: CATSRDRSLTNNEQFF. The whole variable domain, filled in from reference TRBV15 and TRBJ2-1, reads DAMVIQNPRYQVTQFGKPVTLSCSQTLNHNVMYWYQQKSSQAPKLLFHYYDKDFNNEADTPDNFQSRRPNTSFCFLDIRSPGLGDTAMYLCATSRDRSLTNNEQFFGPGTRLTVL.

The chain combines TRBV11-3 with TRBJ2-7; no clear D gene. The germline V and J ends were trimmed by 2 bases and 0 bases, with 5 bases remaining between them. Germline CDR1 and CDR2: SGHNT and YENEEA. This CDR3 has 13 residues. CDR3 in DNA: TGTGCCAGCAGCTTAACTACCTCCTACGAGCAGTACTTC. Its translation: CASSLTTSYEQYF.

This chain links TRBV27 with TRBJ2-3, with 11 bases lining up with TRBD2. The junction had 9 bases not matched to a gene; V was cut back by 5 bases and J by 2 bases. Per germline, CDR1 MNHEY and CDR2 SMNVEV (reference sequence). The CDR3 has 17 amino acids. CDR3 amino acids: CASSTWTSGPDTDTQYF. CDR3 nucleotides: TGTGCCAGCAGTACCTGGACTAGCGGGCCTGACACAGATACGCAGTATTTT.

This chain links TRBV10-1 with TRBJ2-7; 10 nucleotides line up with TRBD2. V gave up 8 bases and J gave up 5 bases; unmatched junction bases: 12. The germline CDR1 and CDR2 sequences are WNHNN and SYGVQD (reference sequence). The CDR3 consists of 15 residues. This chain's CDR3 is CASSLTSGIGDEQYF. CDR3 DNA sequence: TGCGCCAGCTCTCTCACTAGCGGGATAGGCGACGAGCAGTACTTC.

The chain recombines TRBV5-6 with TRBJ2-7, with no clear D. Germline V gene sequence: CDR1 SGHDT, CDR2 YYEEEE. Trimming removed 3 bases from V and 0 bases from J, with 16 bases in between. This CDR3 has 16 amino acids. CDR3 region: CASSSSAASRSYEQYF. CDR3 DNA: TGTGCCAGCAGCTCGAGCGCGGCTTCACGCTCCTACGAGCAGTACTTC.

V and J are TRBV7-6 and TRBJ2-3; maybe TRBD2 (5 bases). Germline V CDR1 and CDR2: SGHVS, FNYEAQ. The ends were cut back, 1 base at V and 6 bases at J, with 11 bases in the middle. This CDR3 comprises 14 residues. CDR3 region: CASSLGGMGDTQYF. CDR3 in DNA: TGTGCCAGCAGCTTAGGAGGGATGGGTGATACGCAGTATTTT.

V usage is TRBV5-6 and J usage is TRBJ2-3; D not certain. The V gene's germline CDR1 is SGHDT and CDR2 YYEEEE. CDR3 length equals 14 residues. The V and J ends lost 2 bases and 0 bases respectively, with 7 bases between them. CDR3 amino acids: CASSLPRSTDTQYF. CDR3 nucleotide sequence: TGTGCCAGCAGCTTACCACGGAGCACAGATACGCAGTATTTT.

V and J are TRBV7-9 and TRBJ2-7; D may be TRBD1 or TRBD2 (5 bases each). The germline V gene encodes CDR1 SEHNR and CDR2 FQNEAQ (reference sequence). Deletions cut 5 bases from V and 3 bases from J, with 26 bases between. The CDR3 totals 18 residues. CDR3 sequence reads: CASSPGIGVRQGYYEQYF. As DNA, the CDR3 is TGTGCCAGCAGCCCCGGTATCGGGGTACGGCAGGGCTACTACGAGCAGTACTTC. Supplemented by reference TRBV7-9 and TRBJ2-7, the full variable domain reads DTGVSQNPRHKITKRGQNVTFRCDPISEHNRLYWYRQTLGQGPEFLTYFQNEAQLEKSRLLSDRFSAERPKGSFSTLEIQRTEQGDSAMYLCASSPGIGVRQGYYEQYFGPGTRLTVT.

CDR3 amino acids: CSVLGTSGSYNEQFF. The CDR3, as DNA: TGCAGCGTCCTCGGGACTAGCGGGTCCTACAATGAGCAGTTCTTC. The chain couples TRBV29-1 to TRBJ2-1, with 12 bases that match TRBD2. This CDR3 has 15 amino acids. Germline-derived CDR1 and CDR2 are SQVTM and ANQGSEA. Trimming took 6 bases from V and 1 from J; bases not matched to a gene: 4.